This TCR beta chain was obtained from a study of CD8 T cell repertoires and HIV-1 epitope variants. Study as a whole: Tested: three Gag epitope families, Nef HW9 and YT9.

About this clone itself: Its antigen is unknown.

On the immunoSEQ platform, TCR beta CDR3s were sequenced at survey depth. Using immunoSEQ multiplex PCR, the repertoire was profiled, and TCRdb retains in-frame clones only, with some absent. The sample lists approximately 5,000 clones, around 71% occurring once. Trimming cost V 6 bases and J 3 bases; bases outside gene matches: 11. The CDR3 is 16 residues long. Per germline, CDR1 SNHLY and CDR2 FYNNEI. The clonotype was recovered from a male donor with HIV. The sequencing input was cultured CD8+ T cells derived from PBMCs. The chain employs TRBV2 and TRBJ2-7; 10 bases map to TRBD2. The CDR3 bases are TGTGCCAGCAGCCAAAGGACTAGCGGCGTCTTCTACGAGCAGTACTTC. Its translation is CASSQRTSGVFYEQYF.